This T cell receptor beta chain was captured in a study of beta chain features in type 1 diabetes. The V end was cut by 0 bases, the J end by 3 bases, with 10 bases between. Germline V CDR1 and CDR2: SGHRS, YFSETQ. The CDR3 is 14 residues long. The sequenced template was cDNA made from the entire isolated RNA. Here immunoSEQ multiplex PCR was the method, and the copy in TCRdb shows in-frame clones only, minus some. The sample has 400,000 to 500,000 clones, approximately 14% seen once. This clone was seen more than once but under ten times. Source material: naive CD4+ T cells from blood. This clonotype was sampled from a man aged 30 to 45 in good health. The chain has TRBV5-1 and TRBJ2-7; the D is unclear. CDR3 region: CASSLEGSYYEQYV. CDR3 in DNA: TGCGCCAGCAGCTTGGAGGGTAGCTACTACGAGCAGTACGTC.